The rows below give T cell receptor beta chains drawn from one sample of a study of T cells in localized non-small cell lung cancer. Measured with immunoSEQ multiplex PCR; TCRdb has only the in-frame clones, and not every one. This sample has thousands of clones, with 32% found just once. The sequences come from lung tumor tissue, collected before any cancer treatment. Source of these receptors: a woman aged 40-75 years with stage II squamous cell lung carcinoma. CDR3s include the opening cysteine and the closing phenylalanine or tryptophan. Each record gives: clone size, J gene, V gene, D gene, CDR3 protein, CDR3 DNA. A D gene is named only where the DNA matches it firmly. Where a row states a size, it is once, few, many or the class of an expanded clone; other rows omit it.

clone size: few; J gene: TRBJ1-1; V gene: TRBV11-3; D gene: TRBD1; CDR3 protein: CASSPWTGYTEAFF; CDR3 DNA: TGTGCCAGCAGCCCCTGGACAGGGTACACTGAAGCTTTCTTT
clone size: few; J gene: TRBJ1-1; V gene: TRBV6-8; D gene: TRBD1; CDR3 protein: CASRPLGQGNTEAFF; CDR3 DNA: TGTGCCAGCAGACCCCTCGGACAGGGGAACACTGAAGCTTTCTTT
clone size: few; J gene: TRBJ2-3; V gene: TRBV2; D gene: TRBD1; CDR3 protein: CASRLRDRIILGTDTQYF; CDR3 DNA: TGTGCCAGCAGGCTCCGGGACAGGATAATTTTGGGCACAGATACGCAGTATTTT
clone size: -; J gene: TRBJ1-4; V gene: TRBV28; D gene: -; CDR3 protein: CASSLYGEWQGEEKLFF; CDR3 DNA: TGTGCCAGCAGTCTATATGGGGAATGGCAGGGTGAAGAAAAACTGTTTTTT
clone size: -; J gene: TRBJ2-3; V gene: TRBV19; D gene: TRBD1; CDR3 protein: CASSGTGGTDTQYF; CDR3 DNA: TGTGCCAGCTCCGGGACAGGGGGCACAGATACGCAGTATTTT
clone size: -; J gene: TRBJ2-7; V gene: TRBV9; D gene: -; CDR3 protein: CASSALAVEQYF; CDR3 DNA: TGTGCCAGCAGTGCCTTGGCGGTCGAGCAGTACTTC
clone size: -; J gene: TRBJ2-7; V gene: TRBV2; D gene: TRBD1; CDR3 protein: CASSEAGGHEQYF; CDR3 DNA: TGTGCCAGCAGTGAGGCAGGGGGCCACGAGCAGTACTTC
clone size: -; J gene: TRBJ2-7; V gene: TRBV19; D gene: TRBD1; CDR3 protein: CASSIDGRGPYEQYF; CDR3 DNA: TGTGCCAGTAGTATTGATGGAAGGGGGCCCTACGAGCAGTACTTC
clone size: -; J gene: TRBJ2-2; V gene: TRBV11-3; D gene: TRBD2; CDR3 protein: CASSSTSGVTGELFF; CDR3 DNA: TGTGCTAGCAGCTCGACTAGCGGGGTCACCGGGGAGCTGTTTTTT
clone size: -; J gene: TRBJ1-1; V gene: TRBV28; D gene: -; CDR3 protein: CASSPLGVGTEAFF; CDR3 DNA: TGTGCCAGCAGCCCGTTGGGGGTCGGCACTGAAGCTTTCTTT
clone size: medium-sized; J gene: TRBJ1-1; V gene: TRBV11-3; D gene: -; CDR3 protein: CASSFLTELDTEAFF; CDR3 DNA: TGTGCCAGCAGCTTTTTGACAGAGCTTGACACTGAAGCTTTCTTT
clone size: -; J gene: TRBJ2-5; V gene: TRBV19; D gene: -; CDR3 protein: CASSIPPPGAQYF; CDR3 DNA: TGTGCCAGTAGTATCCCTCCACCTGGGGCCCAGTACTTC
clone size: medium-sized; J gene: TRBJ2-6; V gene: TRBV6-8; D gene: -; CDR3 protein: CASSYFGQTSGANVLTF; CDR3 DNA: TGTGCCAGCAGTTACTTCGGACAGACCTCTGGGGCCAACGTCCTGACTTTC
clone size: few; J gene: TRBJ2-7; V gene: TRBV6-8; D gene: -; CDR3 protein: CASSYWDGEQYF; CDR3 DNA: TGTGCCAGCAGTTACTGGGACGGCGAGCAGTACTTC
clone size: -; J gene: TRBJ1-2; V gene: TRBV30; D gene: -; CDR3 protein: CAWSVGGGSGRTSYGYTF; CDR3 DNA: TGTGCCTGGAGTGTAGGGGGAGGGTCAGGGAGAACCTCCTATGGCTACACCTTC
clone size: few; J gene: TRBJ1-1; V gene: TRBV6-8; D gene: -; CDR3 protein: CASSYSADTEAFF; CDR3 DNA: TGTGCCAGCAGTTACTCGGCGGACACTGAAGCTTTCTTT
clone size: -; J gene: TRBJ1-1; V gene: TRBV11-3; D gene: -; CDR3 protein: CASSRKDGNTEAFF; CDR3 DNA: TGTGCCAGCAGCCGGAAGGACGGGAACACTGAAGCTTTCTTT
clone size: -; J gene: TRBJ2-6; V gene: TRBV9; D gene: -; CDR3 protein: CASSATIQGANVLTF; CDR3 DNA: TGTGCCAGCAGCGCCACTATCCAGGGGGCCAACGTCCTGACTTTC
clone size: -; J gene: TRBJ2-1; V gene: TRBV4-1; D gene: -; CDR3 protein: CASSQAVGDSHNEQFF; CDR3 DNA: TGCGCCAGCAGCCAAGCAGTGGGAGACTCCCACAATGAGCAGTTCTTC
clone size: -; J gene: TRBJ1-4; V gene: TRBV18; D gene: -; CDR3 protein: CASSPGPASEKLFF; CDR3 DNA: TGTGCCAGCTCGCCGGGCCCTGCCTCTGAAAAACTGTTTTTT
clone size: few; J gene: TRBJ2-7; V gene: TRBV6-8; D gene: -; CDR3 protein: CASWGPTSYEQYF; CDR3 DNA: TGTGCCAGCTGGGGACCTACCTCCTACGAGCAGTACTTC
clone size: -; J gene: TRBJ2-3; V gene: TRBV28; D gene: TRBD2; CDR3 protein: CASSFLAGTDTQYF; CDR3 DNA: TGTGCCAGCAGTTTCCTAGCGGGCACAGATACGCAGTATTTT
clone size: -; J gene: TRBJ2-5; V gene: TRBV28; D gene: TRBD1; CDR3 protein: CATERQGGLETQYF; CDR3 DNA: TGTGCCACCGAAAGACAGGGGGGTTTAGAGACCCAGTACTTC
clone size: -; J gene: TRBJ2-7; V gene: TRBV11-3; D gene: TRBD2; CDR3 protein: CASSLVASGMVEQYF; CDR3 DNA: TGTGCCAGCAGCTTAGTTGCTAGCGGGATGGTTGAGCAGTACTTC
clone size: medium-sized; J gene: TRBJ2-5; V gene: TRBV19; D gene: -; CDR3 protein: CASSIGVSLGETQYF; CDR3 DNA: TGTGCCAGTAGTATAGGCGTCAGTTTGGGGGAGACCCAGTACTTC
clone size: few; J gene: TRBJ1-5; V gene: TRBV6-8; D gene: -; CDR3 protein: CASSAGFRNQPQHF; CDR3 DNA: TGTGCCAGCAGTGCGGGGTTTCGCAATCAGCCCCAGCATTTT
clone size: medium-sized; J gene: TRBJ2-1; V gene: TRBV9; D gene: TRBD2; CDR3 protein: CASSVGLAGVEQFF; CDR3 DNA: TGTGCCAGCAGCGTGGGACTAGCGGGAGTTGAGCAGTTCTTC
clone size: -; J gene: TRBJ1-6; V gene: TRBV9; D gene: -; CDR3 protein: CASSGETHGTLHF; CDR3 DNA: TGTGCCAGCAGCGGCGAGACCCACGGCACCCTCCACTTT
clone size: few; J gene: TRBJ1-1; V gene: TRBV6-8; D gene: -; CDR3 protein: CAISFGENTEAFF; CDR3 DNA: TGTGCCATTTCATTCGGGGAGAACACTGAAGCTTTCTTT
clone size: -; J gene: TRBJ1-1; V gene: TRBV19; D gene: -; CDR3 protein: CASSMGTVNTEAFF; CDR3 DNA: TGTGCCAGTAGTATGGGGACGGTGAACACTGAAGCTTTCTTT
clone size: -; J gene: TRBJ1-4; V gene: TRBV11-3; D gene: TRBD1; CDR3 protein: CASSEGQGIGKLFF; CDR3 DNA: TGTGCCAGCAGCGAGGGACAGGGAATTGGAAAACTGTTTTTT
clone size: -; J gene: TRBJ2-1; V gene: TRBV28; D gene: TRBD2; CDR3 protein: CASKGSGRARNEQFF; CDR3 DNA: TGTGCCAGCAAAGGTAGCGGGAGGGCCCGGAATGAGCAGTTCTTC
clone size: -; J gene: TRBJ2-1; V gene: TRBV11-3; D gene: TRBD1; CDR3 protein: CASSSPGQGLYEQFF; CDR3 DNA: TGTGCCAGCAGCTCGCCGGGACAGGGCCTATATGAGCAGTTCTTC
clone size: -; J gene: TRBJ2-1; V gene: TRBV10-2; D gene: TRBD2; CDR3 protein: CASTWTGWAGGPYNEQFF; CDR3 DNA: TGCGCCAGCACCTGGACCGGATGGGCGGGAGGGCCGTACAATGAGCAGTTCTTC
clone size: -; J gene: TRBJ1-1; V gene: TRBV19; D gene: TRBD1; CDR3 protein: CASSISRQGNTEAFF; CDR3 DNA: TGTGCCAGTAGTATTTCCCGACAGGGGAACACTGAAGCTTTCTTT
clone size: few; J gene: TRBJ2-7; V gene: TRBV18; D gene: -; CDR3 protein: CASSTRDIYEQYF; CDR3 DNA: TGTGCCAGCTCAACCCGGGATATCTACGAGCAGTACTTC
clone size: few; J gene: TRBJ1-4; V gene: TRBV28; D gene: -; CDR3 protein: CASSPGGNEKLFF; CDR3 DNA: TGTGCCAGCAGCCCCGGGGGGAATGAAAAACTGTTTTTT
clone size: -; J gene: TRBJ2-7; V gene: TRBV18; D gene: -; CDR3 protein: CASSPGGYHYEQYF; CDR3 DNA: TGTGCCAGCTCACCCGGCGGCTACCACTACGAGCAGTACTTC
clone size: few; J gene: TRBJ2-7; V gene: TRBV30; D gene: TRBD2; CDR3 protein: CAWGGGSRDEQYF; CDR3 DNA: TGTGCCTGGGGTGGCGGGAGTCGCGACGAGCAGTACTTC
clone size: -; J gene: TRBJ2-1; V gene: TRBV12-5; D gene: -; CDR3 protein: CASGLDLGGGSSYNEQFF; CDR3 DNA: TGTGCTAGTGGTTTGGACCTTGGTGGGGGGAGCTCCTACAATGAGCAGTTCTTC
clone size: -; J gene: TRBJ2-7; V gene: TRBV19; D gene: -; CDR3 protein: CASSYPPHRAGSHEQYF; CDR3 DNA: TGTGCCAGTAGCTATCCCCCTCACAGGGCCGGGAGCCACGAGCAGTACTTC
clone size: -; J gene: TRBJ1-5; V gene: TRBV30; D gene: TRBD1; CDR3 protein: CAWSTGTGTRHYSNQPQHF; CDR3 DNA: TGTGCCTGGAGTACAGGGACAGGGACTCGACATTATAGCAATCAGCCCCAGCATTTT
clone size: few; J gene: TRBJ2-7; V gene: TRBV19; D gene: TRBD2; CDR3 protein: CASSIGGTSGTEQYF; CDR3 DNA: TGTGCCAGTAGTATTGGGGGGACTAGCGGGACGGAGCAGTACTTC
clone size: few; J gene: TRBJ2-2; V gene: TRBV6-8; D gene: TRBD1; CDR3 protein: CAISQGASDTGELFF; CDR3 DNA: TGTGCCATCAGTCAGGGGGCGTCGGACACCGGGGAGCTGTTTTTT
clone size: -; J gene: TRBJ1-2; V gene: TRBV11-3; D gene: -; CDR3 protein: CASSLLTTVSGYTF; CDR3 DNA: TGTGCCAGCAGCTTGCTCACAACGGTTTCTGGCTACACCTTC
clone size: -; J gene: TRBJ2-3; V gene: TRBV7-2; D gene: -; CDR3 protein: CASSQDFPDTQYF; CDR3 DNA: TGTGCCAGCAGCCAAGATTTCCCAGATACGCAGTATTTT
clone size: -; J gene: TRBJ2-3; V gene: TRBV7-4; D gene: -; CDR3 protein: CASSQVRESTDTQYF; CDR3 DNA: TGTGCCAGCAGCCAAGTCAGGGAGAGCACAGATACGCAGTATTTT
clone size: few; J gene: TRBJ1-1; V gene: TRBV6-8; D gene: -; CDR3 protein: CAISVQGTTEAFF; CDR3 DNA: TGTGCCATCAGTGTCCAGGGAACCACTGAAGCTTTCTTT
clone size: -; J gene: TRBJ2-5; V gene: TRBV30; D gene: TRBD1; CDR3 protein: CAWSVQGAQGAQYF; CDR3 DNA: TGTGCCTGGAGTGTACAAGGGGCTCAGGGGGCCCAGTACTTC